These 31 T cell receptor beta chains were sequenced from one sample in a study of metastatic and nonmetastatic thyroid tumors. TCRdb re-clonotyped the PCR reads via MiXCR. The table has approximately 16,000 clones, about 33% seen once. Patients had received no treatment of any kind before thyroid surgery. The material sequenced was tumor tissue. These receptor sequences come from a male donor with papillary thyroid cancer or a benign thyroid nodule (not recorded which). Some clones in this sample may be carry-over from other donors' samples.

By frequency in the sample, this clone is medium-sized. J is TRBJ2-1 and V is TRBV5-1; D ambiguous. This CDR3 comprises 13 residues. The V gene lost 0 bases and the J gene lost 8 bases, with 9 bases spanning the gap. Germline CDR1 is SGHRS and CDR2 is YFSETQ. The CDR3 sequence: CASSLGVNDEQFF. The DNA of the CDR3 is TGCGCCAGCAGCTTGGGAGTCAACGATGAGCAGTTCTTC.

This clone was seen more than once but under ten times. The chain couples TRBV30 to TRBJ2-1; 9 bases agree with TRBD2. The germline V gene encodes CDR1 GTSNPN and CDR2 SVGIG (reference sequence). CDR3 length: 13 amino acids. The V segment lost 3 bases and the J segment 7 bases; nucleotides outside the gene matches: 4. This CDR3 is CAWSLLAGNEQFF. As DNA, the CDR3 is TGTGCCTGGAGCTTGCTAGCGGGGAATGAGCAGTTCTTC. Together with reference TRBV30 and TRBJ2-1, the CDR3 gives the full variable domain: SQTIHQWPATLVQPVGSPLSLECTVEGTSNPNLYWYRQAAGRGLQLLFYSVGIGQISSEVPQNLSASRPQDRQFILSSKKLLLSDSGFYLCAWSLLAGNEQFFGPGTRLTVL.

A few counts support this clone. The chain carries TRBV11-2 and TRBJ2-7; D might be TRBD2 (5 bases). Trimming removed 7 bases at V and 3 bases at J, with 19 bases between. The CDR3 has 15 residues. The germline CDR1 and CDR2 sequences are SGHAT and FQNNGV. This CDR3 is CASNKLDGGDYEQYF. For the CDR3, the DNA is TGTGCCAGCAACAAACTAGATGGTGGGGACTACGAGCAGTACTTC.

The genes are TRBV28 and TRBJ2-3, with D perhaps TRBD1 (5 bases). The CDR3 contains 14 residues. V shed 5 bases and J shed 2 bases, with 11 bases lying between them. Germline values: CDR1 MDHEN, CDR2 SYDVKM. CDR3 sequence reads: CASSIRQFTDTQYF. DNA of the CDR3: TGTGCCAGCAGTATCCGACAGTTCACAGATACGCAGTATTTT.

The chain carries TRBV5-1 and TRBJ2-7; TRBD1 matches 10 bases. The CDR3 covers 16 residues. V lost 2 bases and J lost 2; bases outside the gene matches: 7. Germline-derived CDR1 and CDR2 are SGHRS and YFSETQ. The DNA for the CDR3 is TGCGCCAGCAGCTTCTCCCCGGGACAGGGGACCTACGAGCAGTACTTC. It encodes CASSFSPGQGTYEQYF. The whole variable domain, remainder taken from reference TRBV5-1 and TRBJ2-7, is KAGVTQTPRYLIKTRGQQVTLSCSPISGHRSVSWYQQTPGQGLQFLFEYFSETQRNKGNFPGRFSGRQFSNSRSEMNVSTLELGDSALYLCASSFSPGQGTYEQYFGPGTRLTVT.

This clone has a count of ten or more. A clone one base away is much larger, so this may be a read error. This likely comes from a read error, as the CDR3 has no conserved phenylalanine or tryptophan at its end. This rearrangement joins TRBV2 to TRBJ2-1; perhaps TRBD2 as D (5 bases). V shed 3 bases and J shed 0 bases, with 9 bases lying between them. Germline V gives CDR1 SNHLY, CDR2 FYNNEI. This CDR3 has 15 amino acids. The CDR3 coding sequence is TGTGCCAGCAGTGATGGCGGGTCCTCCTACAATGAGCAGTTCTCC. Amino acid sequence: CASSDGGSSYNEQFS.

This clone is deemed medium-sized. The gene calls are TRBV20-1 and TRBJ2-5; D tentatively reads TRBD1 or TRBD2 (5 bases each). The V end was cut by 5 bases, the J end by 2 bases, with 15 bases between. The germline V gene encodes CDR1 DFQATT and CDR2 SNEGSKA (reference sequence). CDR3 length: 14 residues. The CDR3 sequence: CSAGRGREQETQYF. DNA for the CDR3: TGCAGTGCTGGCCGGGGACGGGAACAAGAGACCCAGTACTTC.

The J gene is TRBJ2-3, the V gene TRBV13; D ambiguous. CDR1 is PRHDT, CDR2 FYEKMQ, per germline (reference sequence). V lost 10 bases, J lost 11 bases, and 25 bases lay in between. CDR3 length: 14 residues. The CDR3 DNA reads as TGTGCCATCTGCCGCAGGCGTCTCACACATAAGCAGTATTTT. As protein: CAICRRRLTHKQYF.

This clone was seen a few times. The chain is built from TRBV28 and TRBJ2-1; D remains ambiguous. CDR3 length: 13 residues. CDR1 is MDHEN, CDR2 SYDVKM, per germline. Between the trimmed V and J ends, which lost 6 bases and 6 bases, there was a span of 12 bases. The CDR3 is CASRRGPTNEQFF. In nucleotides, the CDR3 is TGTGCCAGCAGACGAGGACCCACCAATGAGCAGTTCTTC. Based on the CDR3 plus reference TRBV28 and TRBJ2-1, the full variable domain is DVKVTQSSRYLVKRTGEKVFLECVQDMDHENMFWYRQDPGLGLRLIYFSYDVKMKEKGDIPEGYSVSREKKERFSLILESASTNQTSMYLCASRRGPTNEQFFGPGTRLTVL.

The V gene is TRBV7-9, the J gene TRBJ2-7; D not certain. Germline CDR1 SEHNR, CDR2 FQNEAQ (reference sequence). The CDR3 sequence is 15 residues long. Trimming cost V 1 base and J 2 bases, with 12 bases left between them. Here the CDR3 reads CASSLEASSTYEQYF. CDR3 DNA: TGTGCCAGCAGCTTAGAGGCCAGCTCAACCTACGAGCAGTACTTC.

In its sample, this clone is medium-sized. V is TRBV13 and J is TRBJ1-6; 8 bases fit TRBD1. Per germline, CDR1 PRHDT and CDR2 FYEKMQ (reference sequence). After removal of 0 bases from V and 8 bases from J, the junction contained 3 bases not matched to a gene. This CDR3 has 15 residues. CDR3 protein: CASSLGQGVYSPLHF. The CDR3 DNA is TGTGCCAGCAGCTTAGGACAGGGGGTATATTCACCCCTCCACTTT.

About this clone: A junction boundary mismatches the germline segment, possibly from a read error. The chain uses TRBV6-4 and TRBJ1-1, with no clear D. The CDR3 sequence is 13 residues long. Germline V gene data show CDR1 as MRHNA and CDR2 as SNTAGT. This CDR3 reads CSSSDRVNTEAFF. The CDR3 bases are TGTTCCAGCAGTGACCGGGTCAACACTGAAGCTTTCTTT.

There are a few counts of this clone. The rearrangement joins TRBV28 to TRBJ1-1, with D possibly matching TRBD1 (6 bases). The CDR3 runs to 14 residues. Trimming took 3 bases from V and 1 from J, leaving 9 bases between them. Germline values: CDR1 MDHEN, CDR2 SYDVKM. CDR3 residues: CASSFTGQNTEAFF. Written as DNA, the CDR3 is TGTGCCAGCAGTTTTACGGGACAGAACACTGAAGCTTTCTTT.

The chain's CDR3 is CASSQFRTRYGYTF. CDR3 in DNA: TGTGCCAGCAGCCAATTCCGCACCCGCTATGGCTACACCTTC. The V and J genes are TRBV14 and TRBJ1-2; D ambiguous. CDR1 is SGHDN and CDR2 is FVKESK in the germline V gene. The V end lost 2 bases, the J end lost 4 bases, and 11 bases lay between the germline ends. The CDR3 extends over 14 amino acids.

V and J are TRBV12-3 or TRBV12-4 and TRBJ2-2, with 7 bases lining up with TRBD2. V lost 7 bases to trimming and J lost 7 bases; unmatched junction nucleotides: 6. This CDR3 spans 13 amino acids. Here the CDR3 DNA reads TGTGCCAGCACCGTGACTAGCATCGGGGAGCTGTTTTTT. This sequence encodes CASTVTSIGELFF.

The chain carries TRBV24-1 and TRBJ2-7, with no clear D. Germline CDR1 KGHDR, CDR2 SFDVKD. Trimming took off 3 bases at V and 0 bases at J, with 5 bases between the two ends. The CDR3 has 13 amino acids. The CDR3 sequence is CATSDPFSYEQYF. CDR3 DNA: TGTGCCACCAGTGATCCATTCTCCTACGAGCAGTACTTC.

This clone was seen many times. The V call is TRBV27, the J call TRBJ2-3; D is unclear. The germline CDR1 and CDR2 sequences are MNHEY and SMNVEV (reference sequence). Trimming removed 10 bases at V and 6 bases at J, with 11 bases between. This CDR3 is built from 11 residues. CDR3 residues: CAIRGGDTQYF. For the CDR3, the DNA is TGTGCCATCAGAGGTGGCGATACGCAGTATTTT.

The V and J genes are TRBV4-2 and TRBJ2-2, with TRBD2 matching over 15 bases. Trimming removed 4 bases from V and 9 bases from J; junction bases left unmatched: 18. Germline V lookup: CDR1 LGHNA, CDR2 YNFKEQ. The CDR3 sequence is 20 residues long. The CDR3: CASSPPLGLAGGTRSRELFF. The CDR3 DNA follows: TGTGCCAGCAGCCCGCCATTGGGACTAGCGGGAGGTACGCGATCCCGGGAGCTGTTTTTT.

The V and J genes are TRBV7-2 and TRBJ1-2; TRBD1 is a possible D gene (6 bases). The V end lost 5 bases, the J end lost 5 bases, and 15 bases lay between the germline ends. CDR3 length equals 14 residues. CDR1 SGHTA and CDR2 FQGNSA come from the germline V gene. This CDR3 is CASSPAGARYGYTF. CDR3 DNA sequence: TGTGCCAGCAGCCCAGCGGGGGCCCGGTATGGCTACACCTTC.

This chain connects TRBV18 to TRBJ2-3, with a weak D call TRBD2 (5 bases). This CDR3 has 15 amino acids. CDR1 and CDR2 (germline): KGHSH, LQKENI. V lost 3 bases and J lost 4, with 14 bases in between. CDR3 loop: CASSPRGSHADTQYF. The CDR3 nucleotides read TGTGCCAGCTCACCTAGAGGGAGTCACGCAGATACGCAGTATTTT.

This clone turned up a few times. In nucleotides, the CDR3 is TGTGCCAGCAGTCCTCTAGGGGAGGGCGGGGAGCTGTTTTTT. Translating gives CASSPLGEGGELFF. The chain links TRBV6-1 to TRBJ2-2; the match to TRBD2 covers 7 bases. V lost 5 bases, J lost 7 bases, and 7 bases stayed unmatched. The CDR3 loop spans 14 amino acids. Germline CDR1 MNHNS, CDR2 SASEGT.

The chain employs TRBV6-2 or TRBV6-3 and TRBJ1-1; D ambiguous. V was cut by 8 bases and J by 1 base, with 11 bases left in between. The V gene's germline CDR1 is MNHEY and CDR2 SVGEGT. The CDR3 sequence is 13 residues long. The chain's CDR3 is CASAIHRNTEAFF. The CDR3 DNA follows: TGTGCCAGCGCCATTCACAGGAACACTGAAGCTTTCTTT.

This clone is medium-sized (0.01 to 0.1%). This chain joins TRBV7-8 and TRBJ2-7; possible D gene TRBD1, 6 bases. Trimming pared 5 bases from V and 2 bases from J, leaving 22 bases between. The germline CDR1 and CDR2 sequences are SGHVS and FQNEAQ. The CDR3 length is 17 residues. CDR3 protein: CASSRGPRTALTYEQYF. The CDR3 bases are TGTGCCAGCAGCCGCGGGCCCAGGACAGCCCTCACCTACGAGCAGTACTTC.

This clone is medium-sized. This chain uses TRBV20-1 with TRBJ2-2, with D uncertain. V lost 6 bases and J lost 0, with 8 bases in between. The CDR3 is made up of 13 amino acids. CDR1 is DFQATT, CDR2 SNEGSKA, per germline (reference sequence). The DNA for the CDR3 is TGCAGTGCACATAAGACGAACACCGGGGAGCTGTTTTTT. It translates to CSAHKTNTGELFF.

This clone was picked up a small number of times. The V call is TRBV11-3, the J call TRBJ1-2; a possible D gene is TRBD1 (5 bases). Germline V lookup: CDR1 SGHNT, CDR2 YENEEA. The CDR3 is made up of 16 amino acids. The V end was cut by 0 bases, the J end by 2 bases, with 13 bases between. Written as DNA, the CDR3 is TGTGCCAGCAGCTTAGAAGGACGCGGGGGGAACTATGGCTACACCTTC. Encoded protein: CASSLEGRGGNYGYTF.

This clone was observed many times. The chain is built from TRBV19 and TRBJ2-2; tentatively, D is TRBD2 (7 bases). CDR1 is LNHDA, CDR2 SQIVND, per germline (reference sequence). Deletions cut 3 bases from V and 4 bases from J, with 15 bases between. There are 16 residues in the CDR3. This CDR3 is CASSIAGAPGTGELFF. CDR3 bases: TGTGCCAGTAGTATCGCGGGGGCCCCGGGCACCGGGGAGCTGTTTTTT.

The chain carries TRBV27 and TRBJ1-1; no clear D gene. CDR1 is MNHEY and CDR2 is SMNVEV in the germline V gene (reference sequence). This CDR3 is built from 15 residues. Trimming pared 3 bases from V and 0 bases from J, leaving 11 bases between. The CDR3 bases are TGTGCCAGCAGTTTCTATGGGGATCTGAACACTGAAGCTTTCTTT. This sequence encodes CASSFYGDLNTEAFF.

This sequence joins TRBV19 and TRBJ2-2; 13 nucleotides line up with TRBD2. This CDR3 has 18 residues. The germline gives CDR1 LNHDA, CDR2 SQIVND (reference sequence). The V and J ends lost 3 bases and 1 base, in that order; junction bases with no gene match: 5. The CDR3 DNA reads TGTGCCAGTAGTATCACTAGCGGGAGGGCCAGGAACACCGGGGAGCTGTTTTTT. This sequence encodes CASSITSGRARNTGELFF.

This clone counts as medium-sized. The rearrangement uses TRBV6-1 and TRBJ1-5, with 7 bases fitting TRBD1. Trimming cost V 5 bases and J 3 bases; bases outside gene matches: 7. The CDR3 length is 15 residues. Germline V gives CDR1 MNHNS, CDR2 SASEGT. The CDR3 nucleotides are TGTGCCAGCAGTAGCCGGGACAGCCCCAATCAGCCCCAGCATTTT. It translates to CASSSRDSPNQPQHF.

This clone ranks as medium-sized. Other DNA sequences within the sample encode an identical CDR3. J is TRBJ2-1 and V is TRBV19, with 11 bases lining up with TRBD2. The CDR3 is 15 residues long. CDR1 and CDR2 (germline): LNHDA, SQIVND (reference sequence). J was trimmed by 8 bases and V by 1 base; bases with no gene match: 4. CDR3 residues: CASSIVTSGSDEQFF. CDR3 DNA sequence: TGTGCCAGTAGTATAGTTACTAGCGGGAGCGATGAGCAGTTCTTC.

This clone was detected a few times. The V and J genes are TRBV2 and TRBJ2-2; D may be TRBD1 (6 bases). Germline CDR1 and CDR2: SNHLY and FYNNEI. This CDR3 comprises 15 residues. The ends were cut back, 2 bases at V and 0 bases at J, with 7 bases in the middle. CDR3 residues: CASSEPGANTGELFF. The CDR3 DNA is TGTGCCAGCAGTGAACCAGGGGCGAACACCGGGGAGCTGTTTTTT.